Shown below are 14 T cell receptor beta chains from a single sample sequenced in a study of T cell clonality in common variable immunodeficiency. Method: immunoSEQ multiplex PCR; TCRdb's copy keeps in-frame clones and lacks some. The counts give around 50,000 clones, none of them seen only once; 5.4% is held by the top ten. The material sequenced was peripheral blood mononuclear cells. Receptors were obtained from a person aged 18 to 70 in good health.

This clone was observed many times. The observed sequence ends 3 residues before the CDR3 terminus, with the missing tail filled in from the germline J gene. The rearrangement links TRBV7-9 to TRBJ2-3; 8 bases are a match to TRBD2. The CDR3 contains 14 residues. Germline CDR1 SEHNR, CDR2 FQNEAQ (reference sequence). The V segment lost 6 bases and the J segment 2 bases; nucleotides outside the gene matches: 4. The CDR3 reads CASRLADHTDTQYF. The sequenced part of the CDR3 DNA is TGTGCCAGCAGACTAGCGGACCACACAGATACG.

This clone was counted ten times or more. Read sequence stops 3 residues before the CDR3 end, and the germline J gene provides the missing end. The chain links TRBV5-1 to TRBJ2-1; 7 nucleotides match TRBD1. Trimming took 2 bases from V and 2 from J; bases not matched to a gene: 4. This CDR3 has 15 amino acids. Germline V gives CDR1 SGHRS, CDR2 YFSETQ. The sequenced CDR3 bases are TGCGCCAGCAGCTTTAACAGGGGAGCCTACAATGAG. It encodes CASSFNRGAYNE. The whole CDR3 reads CASSFNRGAYNEQFF.

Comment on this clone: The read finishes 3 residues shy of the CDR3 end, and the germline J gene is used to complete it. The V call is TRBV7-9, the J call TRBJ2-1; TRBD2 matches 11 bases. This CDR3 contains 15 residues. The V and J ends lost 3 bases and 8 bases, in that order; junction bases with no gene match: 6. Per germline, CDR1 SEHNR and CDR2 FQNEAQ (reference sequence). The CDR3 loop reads CASSFTSGSSYEQFF. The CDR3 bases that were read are TGTGCCAGCAGCTTCACTAGCGGGAGTAGCTATGAG.

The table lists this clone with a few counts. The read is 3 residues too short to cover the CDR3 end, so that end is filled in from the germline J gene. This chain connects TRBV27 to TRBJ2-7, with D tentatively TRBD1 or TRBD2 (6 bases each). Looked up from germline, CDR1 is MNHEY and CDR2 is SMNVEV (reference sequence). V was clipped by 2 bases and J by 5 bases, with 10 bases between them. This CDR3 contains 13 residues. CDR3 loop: CASSLGGGNEQYF. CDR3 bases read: TGTGCCAGCAGTTTAGGAGGGGGAAACGAG.

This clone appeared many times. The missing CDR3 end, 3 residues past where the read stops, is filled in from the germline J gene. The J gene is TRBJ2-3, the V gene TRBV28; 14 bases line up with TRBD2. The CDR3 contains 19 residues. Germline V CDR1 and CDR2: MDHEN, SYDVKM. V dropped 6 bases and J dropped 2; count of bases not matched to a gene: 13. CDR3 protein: CASSPPRLAGGRDTDTQYF. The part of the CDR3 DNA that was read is TGTGCCAGCAGCCCCCCCCGACTAGCGGGAGGGCGTGACACAGATACG.

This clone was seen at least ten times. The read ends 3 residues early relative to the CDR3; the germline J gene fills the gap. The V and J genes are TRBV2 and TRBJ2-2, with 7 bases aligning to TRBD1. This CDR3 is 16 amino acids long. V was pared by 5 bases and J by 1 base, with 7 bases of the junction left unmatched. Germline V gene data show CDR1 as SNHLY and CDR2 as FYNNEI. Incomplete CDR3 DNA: TGTGCCAGCAGTCGGGACAGCATCTTGAACACCGGGGAG. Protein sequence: CASSRDSILNTGE. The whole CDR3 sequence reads CASSRDSILNTGELFF.

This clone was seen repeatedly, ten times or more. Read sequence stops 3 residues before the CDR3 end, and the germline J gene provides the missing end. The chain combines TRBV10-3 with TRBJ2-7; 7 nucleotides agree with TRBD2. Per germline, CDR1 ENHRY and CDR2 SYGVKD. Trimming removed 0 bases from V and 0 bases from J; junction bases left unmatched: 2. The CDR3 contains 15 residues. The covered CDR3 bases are TGTGCCATCAGTGAGTCGCGGGGGAGCTCCTACGAG. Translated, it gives CAISESRGSSYE. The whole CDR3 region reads CAISESRGSSYEQYF.

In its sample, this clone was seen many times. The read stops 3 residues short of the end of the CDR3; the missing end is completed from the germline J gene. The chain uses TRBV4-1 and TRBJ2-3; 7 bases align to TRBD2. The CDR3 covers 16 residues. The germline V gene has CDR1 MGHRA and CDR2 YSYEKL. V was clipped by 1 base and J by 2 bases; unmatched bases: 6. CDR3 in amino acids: CASSQGSSGHTDTQYF. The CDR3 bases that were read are TGCGCCAGCAGCCAAGGGTCTAGCGGACACACAGATACG.

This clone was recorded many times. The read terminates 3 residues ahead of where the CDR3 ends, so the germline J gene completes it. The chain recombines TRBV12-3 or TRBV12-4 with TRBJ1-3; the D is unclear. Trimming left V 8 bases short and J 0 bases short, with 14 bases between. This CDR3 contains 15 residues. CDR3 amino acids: CASAPGGFSGNTIYF. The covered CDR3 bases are TGTGCCAGCGCACCTGGCGGGTTCTCTGGAAACACC.

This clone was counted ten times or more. CDR3 loop: CASSPGLAGSSYEQYF. CDR3 DNA, as far as it was read: TGTGCCAGTAGCCCCGGACTAGCGGGATCCTCCTACGAG. V is TRBV19 and J is TRBJ2-7, with 12 nucleotides matching TRBD2. The DNA ends 3 residues before the CDR3 does, and the rest of the CDR3 is filled in from the germline J gene. The germline V gene encodes CDR1 LNHDA and CDR2 SQIVND (reference sequence). The CDR3 contains 16 residues. The trim removed 6 bases at V and 0 bases at J, leaving 6 bases unmatched.

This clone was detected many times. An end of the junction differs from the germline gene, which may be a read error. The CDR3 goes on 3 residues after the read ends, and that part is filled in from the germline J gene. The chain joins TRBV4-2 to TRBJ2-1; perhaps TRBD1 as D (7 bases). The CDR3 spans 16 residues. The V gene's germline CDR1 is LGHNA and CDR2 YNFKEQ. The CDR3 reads CASSHLTGTYINEQFF. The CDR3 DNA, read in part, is TGCGCCAGCAGCCACCTGACAGGGACTTATATCAATGAG.

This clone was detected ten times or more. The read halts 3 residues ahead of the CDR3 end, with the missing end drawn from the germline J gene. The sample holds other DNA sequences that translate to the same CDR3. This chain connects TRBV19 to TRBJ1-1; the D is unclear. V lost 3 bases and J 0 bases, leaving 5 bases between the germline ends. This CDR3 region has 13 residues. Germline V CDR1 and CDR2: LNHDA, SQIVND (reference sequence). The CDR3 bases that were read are TGTGCCAGTAGTATTGCGGTGAACACTGAA. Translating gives CASSIAVNTE. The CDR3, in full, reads CASSIAVNTEAFF.

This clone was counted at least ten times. The DNA read from the CDR3 is TGTGCCAGTAGTATAATCTTTTCCGGGACACGGAAAGGC. Translated, it gives CASSIIFSGTRKG. The entire CDR3 protein reads CASSIIFSGTRKGYTF. The chain couples TRBV19 to TRBJ1-2; possible D gene TRBD1, 6 bases. The read falls 3 residues short of the CDR3 end, and the missing part is taken from the germline J gene. CDR1 is LNHDA, CDR2 SQIVND, per germline (reference sequence). This CDR3 comprises 16 residues.

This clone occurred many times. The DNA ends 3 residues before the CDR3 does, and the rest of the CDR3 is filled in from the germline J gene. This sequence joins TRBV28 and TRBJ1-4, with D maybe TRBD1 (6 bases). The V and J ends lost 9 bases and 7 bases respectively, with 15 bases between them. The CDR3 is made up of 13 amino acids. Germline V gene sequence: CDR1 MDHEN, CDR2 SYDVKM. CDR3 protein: CASETGGGEKLFF. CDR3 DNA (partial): TGTGCCAGTGAGACAGGAGGGGGTGAAAAA.